This T cell receptor beta chain was identified in a study of shared clonotypes between healthy human individuals. Sequenced by immunoSEQ multiplex PCR; TCRdb stores in-frame clones only, minus some. The repertoire includes some 2.1 million clones, 85% to 95% of them detected once, and about 1.1% sits in the top ten. This CDR3 is 14 amino acids long. CDR1 and CDR2 (germline): LNHNV, YYDKDF (reference sequence). V dropped 0 bases and J dropped 3 bases, with 6 bases sitting between them. CD45RO-negative, CCR7-positively selected cells formed the naive CD8 fraction, excluding terminally differentiated effector memory CD45RA+ cells.

Sequenced: naive CD8+ T cells sorted from blood. This TCR was recovered from a man younger than 35 in good health. The gene calls are TRBV15 and TRBJ1-5; D is unresolved. The CDR3 DNA reads as TGTGCCACCAGCAGAGATGAAATCAATCAGCCCCAGCATTTT. This encodes CATSRDEINQPQHF.